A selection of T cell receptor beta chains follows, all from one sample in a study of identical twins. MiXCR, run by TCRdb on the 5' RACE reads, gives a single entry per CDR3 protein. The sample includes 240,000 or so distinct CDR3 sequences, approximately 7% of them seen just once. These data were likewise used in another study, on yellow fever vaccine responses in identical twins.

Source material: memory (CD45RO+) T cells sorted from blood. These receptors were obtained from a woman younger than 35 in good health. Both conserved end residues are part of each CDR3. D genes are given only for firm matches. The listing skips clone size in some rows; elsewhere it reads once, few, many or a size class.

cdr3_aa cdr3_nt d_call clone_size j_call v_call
CASSPLFRHTGELFF TGTGCCAGCTCACCACTCTTCAGACACACCGGGGAGCTGTTTTTT NA many TRBJ2-2 TRBV18
CATRGQPQETQYF TGTGCCACGAGAGGACAGCCACAAGAGACCCAGTACTTC NA NA TRBJ2-5 TRBV24-1
CASSLVQGSDGYTF TGTGCCAGCAGTTTGGTCCAGGGGTCTGACGGCTACACCTTC NA few TRBJ1-2 TRBV12-3/TRBV12-4
CASSKAEDNSPLHF TGTGCCAGCAGCAAGGCAGAAGATAATTCACCCCTCCACTTT NA NA TRBJ1-6 TRBV28
CASSVTGQGETGELFF TGTGCCAGCAGCGTAACGGGGCAGGGGGAAACCGGGGAGCTGTTTTTT TRBD1 NA TRBJ2-2 TRBV9
CASSLDLGGGAGETQYF TGTGCCAGCAGCTTAGATCTTGGCGGGGGGGCCGGGGAGACCCAGTACTTC TRBD2 NA TRBJ2-5 TRBV11-2
CASRQTGTETQYF TGTGCCAGTAGACAGACAGGGACGGAGACCCAGTACTTC TRBD1 NA TRBJ2-5 TRBV19
CASSSWTATGELFF TGTGCCAGCAGCTCCTGGACAGCTACCGGGGAGCTGTTTTTT NA NA TRBJ2-2 TRBV7-9
CASSEGGRSSYNEQFF TGCGCCAGCAGTGAGGGCGGGAGGAGCTCCTACAATGAGCAGTTCTTC TRBD2 NA TRBJ2-1 TRBV10-2
CASSPGGAMNTEAFF TGTGCCAGCAGTCCGGGGGGGGCGATGAACACTGAAGCTTTCTTT NA many TRBJ1-1 TRBV6-1
CASTLRGNYGYTF TGTGCCAGCACCCTCCGGGGCAACTATGGCTACACCTTC NA few TRBJ1-2 TRBV12-3/TRBV12-4
CATSRDRQGLISGANVLTF TGTGCCACCAGCAGAGATCGACAGGGCCTTATCTCTGGGGCCAACGTCCTGACTTTC TRBD1 NA TRBJ2-6 TRBV15
CASSSLTTGSTDTQYF TGTGCCAGCTCATCCCTGACAACCGGTAGCACAGATACGCAGTATTTT NA few TRBJ2-3 TRBV18
CASSWRQGTYEQYF TGTGCCAGCAGTTGGAGACAGGGAACCTACGAGCAGTACTTC TRBD1 many TRBJ2-7 TRBV12-3/TRBV12-4
CASSLHSDEKLFF TGTGCCAGCAGCTTACACAGCGATGAAAAACTGTTTTTT NA NA TRBJ1-4 TRBV11-1
CASSGTSGRGNEQFF TGTGCCAGCAGCGGTACTAGCGGGAGGGGAAATGAGCAGTTCTTC TRBD2 many TRBJ2-1 TRBV11-2
CAISESKGAGNQPQHF TGTGCCATCAGTGAGTCGAAGGGGGCAGGCAATCAGCCCCAGCATTTT TRBD1 many TRBJ1-5 TRBV10-3
CATSREHGVPGDWSPTQYF TGTGCCACCAGCAGAGAACACGGTGTCCCGGGGGATTGGAGTCCTACGCAGTATTTT NA NA TRBJ2-3 TRBV15
CAIRGSGNSSYEQYF TGTGCCATCAGGGGCAGCGGGAACAGTTCCTACGAGCAGTACTTC TRBD2 many TRBJ2-7 TRBV10-3
CASGLGTVNTGELFF TGTGCTAGTGGTTTGGGGACAGTGAACACCGGGGAGCTGTTTTTT NA NA TRBJ2-2 TRBV12-5
CASSVGQGISEKLFF TGTGCCAGCAGCGTAGGACAGGGGATAAGTGAAAAACTGTTTTTT TRBD1 few TRBJ1-4 TRBV9
CSARVGVFVTSGSHEQFF TGCAGTGCTAGAGTAGGGGTTTTTGTAACTAGCGGGAGCCATGAGCAGTTCTTC TRBD2 few TRBJ2-1 TRBV20-1
CASVQGPSYNEQFF TGTGCCAGCGTGCAGGGCCCCTCCTACAATGAGCAGTTCTTC NA few TRBJ2-1 TRBV6-2/TRBV6-3
CSARQVPSTDTQYF TGCAGTGCTCGACAGGTACCTAGCACAGATACGCAGTATTTT NA many TRBJ2-3 TRBV20-1
CASSPERNQPQHF TGTGCCAGCTCACCGGAGAGAAATCAGCCCCAGCATTTT NA many TRBJ1-5 TRBV18
CATETWGLGYTF TGTGCCACCGAAACTTGGGGACTTGGCTACACCTTC NA many TRBJ1-2 TRBV24-1
CASSTSGRSNEKLFF TGCGCCAGCAGCACCTCGGGACGGTCTAATGAAAAACTGTTTTTT NA many TRBJ1-4 TRBV5-1
CASSPINLGGTDTQYF TGTGCCAGCTCACCTATAAACCTGGGCGGCACAGATACGCAGTATTTT NA NA TRBJ2-3 TRBV18
CASFDTGGGYGYTF TGCGCCAGCTTCGACACAGGGGGCGGATATGGCTACACCTTC TRBD1 few TRBJ1-2 TRBV5-1
CATAMGATMGNTIYF TGTGCCACAGCTATGGGGGCAACTATGGGAAACACCATATATTTT NA NA TRBJ1-3 TRBV6-5
CASSPGGQKETQYF TGTGCCAGCAGCCCGGGAGGACAGAAAGAGACCCAGTACTTC NA few TRBJ2-5 TRBV11-3
CASSDTSGTSQTQYF TGTGCCAGCAGTGATACTAGCGGGACATCCCAGACCCAGTACTTC TRBD2 NA TRBJ2-5 TRBV2
CASSQDGQMNTEAFF TGTGCCAGCAGCCAAGACGGCCAGATGAACACTGAAGCTTTCTTT NA many TRBJ1-1 TRBV3-1
CASSQGLQPGRNTEAFF TGTGCCAGCAGCCAAGGGCTGCAGCCAGGGCGGAACACTGAAGCTTTCTTT NA NA TRBJ1-1 TRBV3-1
CSTSEGTGNTIYF TGCAGCACCTCGGAGGGTACTGGAAACACCATATATTTT NA many TRBJ1-3 TRBV29-1
CASSPQTYNEQFF TGTGCCAGCAGTCCACAGACTTACAATGAGCAGTTCTTC NA few TRBJ2-1 TRBV28
CASTDRLYPGELFF TGTGCCAGCACAGACAGACTTTACCCCGGGGAGCTGTTTTTT NA few TRBJ2-2 TRBV12-3/TRBV12-4
CASSTNGATNEKLFF TGTGCCAGCAGCACCAACGGGGCAACTAATGAAAAACTGTTTTTT NA many TRBJ1-4 TRBV7-2
CSVRTGGFTDTQYF TGCAGCGTTCGTACAGGGGGATTCACAGATACGCAGTATTTT TRBD1 many TRBJ2-3 TRBV29-1
CSARDGAGGGNEQFF TGCAGTGCTAGAGACGGAGCGGGTGGTGGCAATGAGCAGTTCTTC NA NA TRBJ2-1 TRBV20-1
CASSPGNGGNTEAFF TGTGCCAGCAGCCCCGGTAATGGGGGGAACACTGAAGCTTTCTTT NA NA TRBJ1-1 TRBV3-1
CASSGGVDNSPLHF TGTGCCAGCAGCGGGGGAGTGGATAATTCACCCCTCCACTTT NA NA TRBJ1-6 TRBV9
CASSKPGQGEQFF TGTGCCAGCAGCAAACCGGGACAGGGTGAGCAGTTCTTC TRBD1 many TRBJ2-1 TRBV7-7
CATRAPLGVYATKREFF TGTGCCACCCGAGCCCCTCTAGGGGTTTATGCCACAAAGCGAGAGTTCTTC NA many TRBJ2-1 TRBV24-1
CASSPAEAGHPQETQYF TGTGCCAGCAGCCCGGCGGAGGCGGGACATCCACAAGAGACCCAGTACTTC NA NA TRBJ2-5 TRBV28
CSVDPGQGVGKLFF TGCAGCGTTGACCCAGGACAGGGGGTAGGAAAACTGTTTTTT TRBD1 few TRBJ1-4 TRBV29-1
CASSLGFAGVAYNEQFF TGTGCCAGCAGCTTAGGGTTTGCAGGGGTTGCCTACAATGAGCAGTTCTTC NA few TRBJ2-1 TRBV11-3
CSVSRDRNQPQHF TGCAGTGTCTCAAGAGATCGCAATCAGCCCCAGCATTTT NA few TRBJ1-5 TRBV20-1
CASSLSGRSYNEQFF TGTGCCAGCAGCTTATCGGGAAGGTCCTACAATGAGCAGTTCTTC NA many TRBJ2-1 TRBV7-3
CASESDYGYTF TGTGCCAGCGAGTCCGACTATGGCTACACCTTC NA NA TRBJ1-2 TRBV28
CASSVRGTSYNEQFF TGTGCCAGCAGTGTACGAGGGACCTCCTACAATGAGCAGTTCTTC NA many TRBJ2-1 TRBV2
CASVHSGGGETQYF TGTGCCAGCGTTCATTCAGGAGGCGGAGAGACCCAGTACTTC NA NA TRBJ2-5 TRBV7-9
CAIARQGAITDTQYF TGTGCCATCGCCCGACAGGGGGCGATAACAGATACGCAGTATTTT TRBD1 many TRBJ2-3 TRBV10-3
CASSKVSGQRNNEQFF TGTGCCAGCAGCAAAGTCTCGGGACAGAGAAACAATGAGCAGTTCTTC NA NA TRBJ2-1 TRBV21-1
CASSEAPSDNNEKLFF TGTGCCAGCAGTGAAGCGCCCTCCGACAATAATGAAAAACTGTTTTTT NA many TRBJ1-4 TRBV25-1
CASSLAASGSWETQYF TGCGCCAGCAGCTTGGCTGCTAGCGGGAGTTGGGAGACCCAGTACTTC TRBD2 few TRBJ2-5 TRBV5-1
CASSPTTSPNYGYTF TGTGCCAGTAGTCCAACGACGTCCCCTAACTATGGCTACACCTTC NA NA TRBJ1-2 TRBV19
CASSQGYSIETQYF TGTGCCAGCAGCCAAGGGTATTCCATAGAGACCCAGTACTTC NA few TRBJ2-5 TRBV3-1
CASSRTGVAGAYEQYF TGTGCCAGCAGCCGTACCGGGGTCGCGGGCGCCTACGAGCAGTACTTC NA few TRBJ2-7 TRBV7-9
CASSGISRETQYF TGTGCCAGCAGTGGGATTAGCCGAGAGACCCAGTACTTC NA few TRBJ2-5 TRBV2